This T cell receptor (beta chain) was found in a study of CD8 T cells in ankylosing spondylitis. Study-wide results and caveats: A number of the motif variants had already been described in reactive arthritis synovial fluid and blood.

The CDR3 covers 16 residues. Trimming took 1 base from V and 5 from J; bases not matched to a gene: 7. Germline loops: CDR1 LNHDA, CDR2 SQIVND (reference sequence). Turning to this clonotype: Its antigen remains unidentified.

TCRdb re-derived calls from the 5' RACE reads in MiXCR, one entry per CDR3 protein. The data contain 250,000 to 300,000 distinct CDR3 sequences, around 20% of them singletons. The genes are TRBV19 and TRBJ2-3; the match to TRBD2 covers 9 bases. Sequencing input: blood, either unsorted or a sorted T cell fraction (not recorded which). This sequence originates from a male donor with ankylosing spondylitis or in good health (not recorded which). This CDR3 reads CASSIVAGVERDTQYF. The DNA of the CDR3 is TGTGCCAGTAGTATAGTAGCGGGGGTGGAGAGAGATACGCAGTATTTT. The full variable domain, its missing parts supplied by reference TRBV19 and TRBJ2-3, is DGGITQSPKYLFRKEGQNVTLSCEQNLNHDAMYWYRQDPGQGLRLIYYSQIVNDFQKGDIAEGYSVSREKKESFPLTVTSAQKNPTAFYLCASSIVAGVERDTQYFGPGTRLTVL.